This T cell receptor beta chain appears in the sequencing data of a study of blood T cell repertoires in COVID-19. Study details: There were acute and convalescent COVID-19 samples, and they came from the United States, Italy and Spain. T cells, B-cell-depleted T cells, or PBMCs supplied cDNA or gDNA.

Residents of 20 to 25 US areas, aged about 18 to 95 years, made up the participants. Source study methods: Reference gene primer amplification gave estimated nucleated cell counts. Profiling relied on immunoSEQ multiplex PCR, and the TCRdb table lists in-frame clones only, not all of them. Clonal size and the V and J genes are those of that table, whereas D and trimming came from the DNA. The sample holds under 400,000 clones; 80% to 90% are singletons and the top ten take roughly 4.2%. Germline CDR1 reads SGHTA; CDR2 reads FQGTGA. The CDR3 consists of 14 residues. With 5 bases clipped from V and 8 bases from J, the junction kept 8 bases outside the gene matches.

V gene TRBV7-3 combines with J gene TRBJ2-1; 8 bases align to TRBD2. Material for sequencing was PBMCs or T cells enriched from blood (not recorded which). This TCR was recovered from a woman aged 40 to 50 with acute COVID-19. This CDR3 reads CASSTGTRVDEQFF. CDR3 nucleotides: TGTGCCAGCAGCACCGGGACTAGGGTCGATGAGCAGTTCTTC.